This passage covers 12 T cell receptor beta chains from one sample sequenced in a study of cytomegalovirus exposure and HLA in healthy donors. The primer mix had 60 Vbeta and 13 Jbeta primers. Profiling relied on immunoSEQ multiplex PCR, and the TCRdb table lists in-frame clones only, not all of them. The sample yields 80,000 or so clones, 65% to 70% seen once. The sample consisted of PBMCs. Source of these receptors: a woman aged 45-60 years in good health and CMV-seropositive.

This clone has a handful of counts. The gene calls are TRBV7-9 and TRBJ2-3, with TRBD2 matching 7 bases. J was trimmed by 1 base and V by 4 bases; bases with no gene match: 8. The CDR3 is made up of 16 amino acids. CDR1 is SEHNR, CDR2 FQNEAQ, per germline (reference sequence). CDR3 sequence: CASSSSLGGGTDTQYF. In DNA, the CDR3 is TGTGCCAGCAGCTCGTCCTTGGGAGGGGGCACAGATACGCAGTATTTT. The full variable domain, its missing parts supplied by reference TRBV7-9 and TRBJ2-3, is DTGVSQNPRHKITKRGQNVTFRCDPISEHNRLYWYRQTLGQGPEFLTYFQNEAQLEKSRLLSDRFSAERPKGSFSTLEIQRTEQGDSAMYLCASSSSLGGGTDTQYFGPGTRLTVL.

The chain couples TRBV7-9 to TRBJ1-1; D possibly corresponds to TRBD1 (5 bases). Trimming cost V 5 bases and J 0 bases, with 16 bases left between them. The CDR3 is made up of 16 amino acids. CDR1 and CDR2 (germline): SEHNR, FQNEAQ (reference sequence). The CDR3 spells CASSPSEAGMNTEAFF. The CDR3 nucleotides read TGTGCCAGCAGCCCGTCCGAGGCAGGGATGAACACTGAAGCTTTCTTT.

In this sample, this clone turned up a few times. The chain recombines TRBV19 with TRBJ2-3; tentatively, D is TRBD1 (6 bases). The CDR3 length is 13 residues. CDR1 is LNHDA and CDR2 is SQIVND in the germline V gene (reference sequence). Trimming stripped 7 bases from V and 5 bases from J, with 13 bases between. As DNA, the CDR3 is TGTGCCAGTAAGGAGGACAGTTTAGATACGCAGTATTTT. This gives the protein CASKEDSLDTQYF.

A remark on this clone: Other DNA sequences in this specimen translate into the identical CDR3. The CDR3 spells CASSSSGTYNEQFF. The CDR3 DNA follows: TGTGCCAGCAGCTCTTCCGGGACCTACAATGAGCAGTTCTTC. This rearrangement joins TRBV7-3 to TRBJ2-1, with TRBD2 as a possible D gene (5 bases). Trimming removed 4 bases at V and 2 bases at J, with 9 bases between. This CDR3 region has 14 residues. CDR1 and CDR2 from the germline V gene are SGHTA and FQGTGA.

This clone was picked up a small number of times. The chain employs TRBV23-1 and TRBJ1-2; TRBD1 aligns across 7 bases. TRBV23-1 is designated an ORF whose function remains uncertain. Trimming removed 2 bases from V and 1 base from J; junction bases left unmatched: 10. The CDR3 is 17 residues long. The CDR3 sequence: CASSQRAGGQFNYGYTF. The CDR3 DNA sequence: TGCGCCAGCAGTCAAAGGGCCGGGGGACAGTTTAACTATGGCTACACCTTC.

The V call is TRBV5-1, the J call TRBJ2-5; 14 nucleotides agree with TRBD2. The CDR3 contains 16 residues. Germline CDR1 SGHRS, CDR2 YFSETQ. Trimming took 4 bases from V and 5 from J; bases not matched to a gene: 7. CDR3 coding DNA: TGCGCCAGCAGCCCGGGACTAGCGGGGGCGGGGGAGACCCAGTACTTC. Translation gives CASSPGLAGAGETQYF.

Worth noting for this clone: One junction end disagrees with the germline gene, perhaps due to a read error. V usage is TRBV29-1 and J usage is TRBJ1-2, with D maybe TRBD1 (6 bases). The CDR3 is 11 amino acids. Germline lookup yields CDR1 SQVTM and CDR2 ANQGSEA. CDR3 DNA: TGCAGCGTTGGGGGGCAGGGCCACCCAAACTTC. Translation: CSVGGQGHPNF.

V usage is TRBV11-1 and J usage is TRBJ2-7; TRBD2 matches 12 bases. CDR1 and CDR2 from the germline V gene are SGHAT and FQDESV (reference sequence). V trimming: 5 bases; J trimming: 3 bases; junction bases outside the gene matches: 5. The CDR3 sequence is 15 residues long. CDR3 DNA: TGTGCCAGCAGCGTTGGGACTAGCGGGTTCTACGAGCAGTACGTC. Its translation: CASSVGTSGFYEQYV.

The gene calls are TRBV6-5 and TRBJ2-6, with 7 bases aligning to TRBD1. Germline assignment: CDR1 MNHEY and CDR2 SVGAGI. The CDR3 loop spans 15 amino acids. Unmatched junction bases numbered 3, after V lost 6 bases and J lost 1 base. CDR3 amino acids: CASRTGFSGANVLTF. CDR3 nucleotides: TGTGCCAGCAGGACAGGGTTTTCTGGGGCCAACGTCCTGACTTTC.

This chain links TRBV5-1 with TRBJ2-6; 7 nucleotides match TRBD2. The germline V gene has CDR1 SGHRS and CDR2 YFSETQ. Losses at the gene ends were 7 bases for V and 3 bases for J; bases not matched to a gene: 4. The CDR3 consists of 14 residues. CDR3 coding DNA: TGCGCCAGCTGGGGGGGGAATGGGGCCAACGTCCTGACTTTC. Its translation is CASWGGNGANVLTF.

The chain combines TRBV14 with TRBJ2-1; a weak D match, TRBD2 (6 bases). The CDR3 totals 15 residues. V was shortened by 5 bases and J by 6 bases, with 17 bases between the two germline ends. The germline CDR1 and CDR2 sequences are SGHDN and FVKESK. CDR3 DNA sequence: TGTGCCAGCAGCAATTCGCGGGACGTGGGCAATGAGCAGTTCTTC. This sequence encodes CASSNSRDVGNEQFF.

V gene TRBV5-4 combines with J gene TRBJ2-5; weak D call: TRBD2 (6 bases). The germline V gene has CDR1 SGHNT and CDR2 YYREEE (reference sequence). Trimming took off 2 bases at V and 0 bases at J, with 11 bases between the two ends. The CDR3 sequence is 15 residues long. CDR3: CASSFRGGDQETQYF. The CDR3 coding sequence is TGTGCCAGCAGCTTCCGTGGCGGGGACCAAGAGACCCAGTACTTC.